This T cell receptor beta chain was sequenced for a study of cytomegalovirus exposure and HLA in healthy donors (dated by TCRdb to the late 2010s). Regarding the research as a whole: According to an earlier analysis of a few hundred of the donors, about 180 million T cells yielded 117 million unique TCR beta sequences and 276 Gb of sequence data. To study patterns of TCR occurrence, a later analysis re-analyzed previously published TCR beta repertoires from more than 550 donors and added high-resolution HLA genotyping. Around 330 gigabases of sequencing data and roughly 80 million unique TCR sequences made up an early release that covered nearly 650 HLA-typed donors. To predict cytomegalovirus infection status, the study brought together high-throughput TCR immunosequencing, statistical association of individual TCRs with disease status, and machine learning. The number of donors typed differed by locus, with roughly 629-640 for A, B, C, DRB1 and DQB1, around 560 for DQA1, 600 to 610 for DPA1, and 472 for DPB1. All discovery cohort repertoires had been generated using a single sequencing platform. Because of strong linkage in the cohort, five DR-DQ haplotypes were treated as single units for association and clustering. The genetic ancestry cluster associated with self-reported Caucasian donors included around four fifths of the 350 to 500 genotyped donors. Class I and class II HLA loci were covered by the typing at four-digit resolution. The aim of the study was to test whether cataloging public T cell receptors could identify signatures of past pathogen exposure. Across about 380 genotyped donors of the cohort, an average of about 220,000 unique TCR beta nucleotide sequences per donor were sequenced, and around 20% of those sequences were non-productive. Genome-wide SNP genotypes for about 65% of the 666 donors were used in a later genetic analysis, which treated that subset as a discovery cohort. Donor age, sex, ethnicity and CMV serostatus were collected together with the repertoire data. Along with the roughly 710-subject first cohort, a separate validation cohort of over 90 different subjects was used. The later analysis used no new phenotypic data to find candidate immune exposures, relying instead on TCR beta sequences and their occurrence across donors. An earlier analysis of some 500 of the donors applied high-throughput TCR beta sequencing to assess whether each TCR beta V gene segment acted as functional or pseudogenic. Using immunosequencing, the study profiled T cell repertoires from 500 to 800 subjects and related those repertoires to cytomegalovirus serostatus. What the work shows at the level of the full study, not this receptor alone: Because HLA typing was unavailable for some donors at each locus, only the typed subset was used in association tests. The classifier was reported to diagnose cytomegalovirus status with high specificity and sensitivity in both the original cohort and the validation cohort. In a later analysis, most CMV-associated TCR beta chains were found to appear HLA-restricted, with HLA associations seemingly driven largely by CMV exposure. In an earlier analysis of about 600 of the donors, most TCR beta V segments appeared in productive rearrangements about 87% or about 30% of the time, broadly matching IMGT annotations. According to the authors, the approach could potentially be generalized to other disease states and immunological phenotypes. A later analysis found that TCR association rates varied across HLA loci, with DRB1 alleles showing the most associated TCRs and HLA-C alleles the fewest. Compared with the approximately 700-donor mean, donors in an Asian-associated ancestry cluster had fewer N-insertions in productive TCRs, according to a later genetic analysis. Because counts were too low, roughly 18 rarely observed V segments, including chromosome 9 orphons, were left out of the earlier analysis of a few hundred of the donors. The cohort was sequenced for TCR beta chains only, and without alpha or paired-chain data the features that could be detected were limited. When HLA alleles, especially DR and DQ, strongly co-occurred, TCR associations were difficult to assign to individual alleles. A later analysis reported that several top co-occurrence clusters appeared linked to parvovirus B19, influenza, CMV and Epstein-Barr virus. In a later analysis, around 15,000 TCR beta sequences were associated with specific HLA alleles at a false discovery rate of 0.05. A cluster of highly shared sequence variants was judged likely to represent a technical artifact of the sequencing pipeline. A total of fewer than 200 TCR beta chains were listed by the study as associated with cytomegalovirus. While some public TCRs were present in many individuals, most TCR sequences turned up only very rarely across donors. Compared with equally common non-associated chains, HLA-associated TCR beta chains in a later analysis were more clonally expanded and had lower generation probabilities. A few of the identified cytomegalovirus-associated TCR beta chains were confirmed in vitro to be specific for cytomegalovirus antigens. CMV serostatus was the only immune exposure information available for the cohort. Because the 87-base-pair reads could not distinguish some IMGT-functional V segments, including TRBV6-2 and TRBV6-3, those segments were excluded. Presence/absence analyses assumed roughly uniform sequencing depth across donors, an assumption that may not hold. A further reported finding was that TCR beta sequences accurately predicted the HLA-A and HLA-B alleles for most subjects in the first cohort. An association between a missense DCLRE1C variant and V-gene and J-gene trimming of TCR beta chains was found in a later genetic analysis and replicated in an independent cohort. Correlated functional status among segregating V segments might be attributable to linkage disequilibrium, but an unknown experimental factor could not be ruled out.

The receptor library was made with the immunoSEQ multiplex PCR assay. For the multiplex PCR, a mixture combining 60 forward primers for TCR Vbeta segments and 13 reverse primers for TCR Jbeta segments was used. Amplification of the CDR3 region of rearranged TCR beta genes was performed with a multiplex PCR assay on genomic DNA. The amplified TCR beta libraries were sequenced on the Illumina HiSeq System as 87-base-pair reads. Turning to the authors' computational methods: Across the 500 to 750 repertoires, a later analysis counted some 81 million unique TCR beta chains, roughly 11 million of which were shared by at least two donors. To remove PCR and sequencing errors, raw reads were error-corrected and collapsed into unique sequences using a nearest-neighbor algorithm that merged closely related sequences. To assign V, D and J gene segments, CDR3 sequences were aligned to IMGT reference sequences. Each retained sequence needed at least a six-nucleotide match to both a V gene segment and a J gene segment. A rearrangement counted as productive if the CDR3 had no stop codons and remained in frame with V and J, and every other rearrangement counted as non-productive. Following IMGT convention, CDR3 was defined as the stretch from the second conserved V-encoded cysteine to the conserved J-encoded phenylalanine. Sequences without an unambiguous match to a single V gene segment were excluded from the earlier analysis of about 640 of the donors. In an earlier analysis of some 590 of the donors, a V segment was called functional when productive rearrangements were above 56.7%, and segregating when the standard deviation between donors exceeded 5%. A statistical classification framework was built to diagnose cytomegalovirus status from the catalog of TCR beta chain sequences. A later analysis assigned V and J genes by comparing TCR nucleotide sequences with IMGT/GENE-DB human TR gene sequences. In a later analysis, CDR3 sequences and most-parsimonious VDJ recombination scenarios were assigned using the TCRdist pipeline. In a later analysis, each TCR beta chain was defined by its CDR3 amino acid sequence together with its V-gene family, and reads lacking a unique V-gene family were excluded. To address suspected cross-contamination and a sequencing artifact, a later analysis removed over 500 highly shared, low-generation-probability nucleotide sequences. A later analysis calculated a clonal expansion index for each public chain from normalized within-repertoire ranks of inferred template counts. In a later analysis, generation probabilities were computed with a VDJ recombination model fitted to out-of-frame rearrangements, and the resulting probabilities were checked against IGoR. In a later analysis, TCR-TCR, TCR-HLA and TCR-CMV co-occurrence was scored with hypergeometric tests, and a repertoire-size bias correction was applied to TCR pairs. A later analysis estimated false discovery rates by permuting HLA or CMV assignments 20 times. In a later analysis, co-occurring TCRs were grouped using DBSCAN, with TCRdist sequence similarity added in when clustering inside HLA-allele-positive subsets. Repertoires with fewer than 30,000 or more than 120,000 public chains were left out of co-occurrence clustering, as were about 5 repertoires with anomalous nucleotide sharing. What TCRdb holds here is the immuneACCESS table cut down to in-frame rearrangements. Part of the clones is not present; checked against another copy, under half of the missing clones reflect an unresolved V gene, and the others are unexplained. That table supplies the V and J calls and clone size; D and trimming were determined from the DNA. A total of under 200,000 clones appear in this sample, over 75% of them only once. Jointly, the top ten make up roughly 10% of the sample.

The cohort consisted of 600 to 750 healthy bone marrow donors. At the time of sampling, every cohort member was nominally healthy, though immune exposures that went unrecorded were likely present. The donor was CMV seropositive and was included in the group of approximately 310 seropositive cohort members. A peripheral blood sample was collected from each donor, and TCR beta sequencing was performed on peripheral blood mononuclear cells. Genomic DNA was extracted from the blood cell samples with the Qiagen DNeasy Blood Extraction Kit. The table lists this clone with a count of one. Its antigen is unknown. Within one base of it there is no much larger clone, and no base qualities were kept. V drops 11 bases and J drops 2 bases, leaving 22 bases in between. Via the germline V gene, CDR1 is MNHEY and CDR2 SVGAGI. The CDR3 numbers 15 residues from cysteine through phenylalanine. Only the CDR3 DNA stays, 45 bases, in frame from base 1.

The TCR was taken from a man aged 18 to 35 in good health and CMV-seropositive. Recombination connected TRBV6-5 to TRBJ2-7; tentative D gene TRBD1, with 6 bases matching. Input material: PBMCs. At the DNA level, the sequence is TGTGCCTCAAAGGGCCGGACAGAAGTTCCCTACGAGCAGTACTTC. Its protein is CASKGRTEVPYEQYF.